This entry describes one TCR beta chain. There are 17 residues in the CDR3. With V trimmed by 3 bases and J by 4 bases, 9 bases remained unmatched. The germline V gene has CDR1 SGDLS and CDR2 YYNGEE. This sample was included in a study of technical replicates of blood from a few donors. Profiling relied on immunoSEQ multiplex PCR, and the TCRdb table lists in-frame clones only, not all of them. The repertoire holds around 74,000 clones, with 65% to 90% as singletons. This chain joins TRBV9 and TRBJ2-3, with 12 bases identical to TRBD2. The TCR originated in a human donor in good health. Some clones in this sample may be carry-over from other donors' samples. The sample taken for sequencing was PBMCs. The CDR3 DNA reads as TGTGCCAGCAGCGCTCCTAGCGGGAGGGCCTTCGCAGATACGCAGTATTTT. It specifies CASSAPSGRAFADTQYF.